The sample holds many counts of the clone carrying this T cell receptor (beta chain). These data come from a study of early T cells in non-severe SARS-CoV-2 infection. Molecules of cDNA were individually given unique molecular identifiers that were attached to them. From the 5' RACE reads, TCRdb called clonotypes with MiXCR, one entry per CDR3 protein. The data contain tens of thousands of distinct CDR3 sequences, less than 5% of them singletons. Input material: whole blood. The TCR sequence derives from an adult who was a healthcare worker with PCR-confirmed SARS-CoV-2 infection or an uninfected control (not recorded which).

The CDR3 DNA is TGTGCCAGCAGTTACTCGACTCTCACAGATACGCAGTATTTT. Residues: CASSYSTLTDTQYF. J is TRBJ2-3 and V is TRBV6-5; the D is unclear. Germline V CDR1 and CDR2: MNHEY, SVGAGI. The CDR3 runs to 14 residues. V was shortened by 0 bases and J by 2 bases, with 6 bases between the two germline ends.